This TCR beta chain was sequenced during a study of cytomegalovirus exposure and HLA in healthy donors. With 60 Vbeta and 13 Jbeta primers, the PCR was carried out. Authors' analysis steps: About 83 million unique TCR beta chains, 9 million to 11 million shared, were counted in a later analysis. Sequencing was performed with immunoSEQ multiplex PCR; in TCRdb, only in-frame clones are kept and a portion is missing. That table is the source of V, J and clone size, and D and trimming were worked out from the DNA. The sample carries under 150,000 clones, more than 80% recorded once. The germline gives CDR1 SSHAT, CDR2 FNYEAQ (reference sequence). The CDR3 is 14 residues long. Trimming cost V 7 bases and J 7 bases, with 16 bases left between them. General observations from the study: Cytomegalovirus status was reportedly diagnosed by the classifier with high sensitivity and specificity. Productive rates of about 90% or about 30% were seen for most TCR beta V segments in an earlier analysis. Reportedly, TCR beta sequences accurately predicted HLA-A and HLA-B alleles in most subjects.

As regards this clone: What it binds is not known.

Source material: PBMCs. The sequence was collected from a male donor in good health and CMV-seronegative. The rearrangement uses TRBV7-7 and TRBJ2-2, with D perhaps matching TRBD1 (6 bases). CDR3 in amino acids: CASTQTKGDGELFF. CDR3 sequence (DNA): TGTGCCAGCACCCAAACGAAGGGGGACGGGGAGCTGTTTTTT.